This T cell receptor (beta chain) stems from a study of CD8+ T cells in alopecia areata listed by TCRdb under 2018. About the full investigation: Skin from C3H/HeJ donors with spontaneous alopecia (about 6-13 months old) was grafted onto female C3H/HeJ recipients aged about 7-11 weeks. High-throughput TCRbeta sequencing was used to examine T cell clonal expansion in alopecia areata in both the C3H/HeJ mouse model and human patients. Scalp tissue and sorted CD4+ and CD8+ peripheral blood T cells from patchy and totalis/universalis alopecia areata patients and from healthy controls were covered by human TCRbeta sequencing. Scalp clonality was compared across normal scalp (n=4), patchy alopecia areata scalp (n=8), and alopecia totalis/universalis scalp (n=8). RNA was extracted with the PAXgene miRNA kit for fixed scalp, the miRNeasy kit for PBMCs, and the RNeasy kit for mouse skin. Amplification of TCRbeta CDR3 regions was done by immunoSEQ multiplex PCR using 35 Vbeta forward primers and 13 Jbeta reverse primers.

The research as a whole found: Higher clonality and more expanded CD8+ clones were observed in lesional scalp than in normal scalp, particularly in alopecia totalis/universalis, a finding suggestive of antigenic drive. Unlike mouse skin, which is dominated by gammadelta T cells, normal human skin has resident alphabeta T cells that are also sequenced, and this complicates analysis of the scalp TCR repertoire. Shared TCR sequences between patients were less evident than in mice, which may be partly attributable to HLA diversity in the patient population.

Pooled mouse cutaneous lymph node cells were stained for CD4, CD8alpha, NKG2D, NKG2ACE and other markers, then sorted on a BD Influx. Libraries came from the immunoSEQ multiplex PCR assay. To provide template for TCR sequencing, every sample had RNA extracted and reverse transcribed into cDNA. First-strand cDNA was synthesized using SuperScript III with a 2:1 mix of oligo-dT and random hexamers. Amplification bias was assessed with a synthetic immune receptor repertoire, and residual bias was removed computationally. Libraries were sequenced on Illumina HiSeq with 60 bp reads covering the CDR3, read from J toward V. Under the source paper's analysis protocol: After raw reads were preprocessed to remove errors, the CDR3 was defined following IMGT conventions as running from the conserved cysteine to phenylalanine. Clonality was computed as 1 minus the Shannon entropy, with the entropy normalized by log2 of the number of productive unique TCRs. Whether scalp clones were CD4 or CD8 was inferred by matching scalp TCRbeta sequences against CD4 and CD8 repertoires sorted from blood. TCRdb carries this immuneACCESS record with in-frame sequences only. Its versions omit some clonotypes, under half of them owing to an unresolved V gene in the studies checked, with the rest unexplained. The V and J calls and clone size come from that table; D and trimming were worked out from the DNA. Across this sample, about 270,000 clones were tabulated and none appeared just once. The ten largest make up about 1.2% of the sample.

The germline V and J ends show losses of 3 bases and 3 bases respectively, and no gene match explains 9 bases of the junction. According to the germline V gene, CDR1 reads NSHNY and CDR2 reads SYGAGN. The CDR3 covers 16 residues, taking in both the cysteine and the phenylalanine. Shown are 36 bases from within the CDR3, in frame from base 1. As for this clone: Its antigen target is currently unknown. The species here is mouse, which means the gene names and germline sequences are mouse ones. The sequence runs out 4 residues before the end of the CDR3; the remainder is reconstructed from the germline J gene.

Recombination linked TRBV13-1 to TRBJ1-2; TRBD1 lines up with 9 middle nucleotides. What was sequenced was CD4+ T cells sorted from a lymph node. This clonotype originated in a C3H/HeJ mouse with alopecia areata. This strain is characterized by the MHC haplotype H2-k. The sequenced part of the CDR3 DNA is TGTGCCAGCAGTGGCGTGCCGGGACAGGGCGACTCC. Translated, it gives CASSGVPGQGDS. The whole CDR3 sequence is CASSGVPGQGDSDYTF.